One sample yielded the 22 T cell receptor beta chains listed below, sequenced in a study of PD-L1 blockade in urothelial cancer (TCRdb year 2017). The time point label, as the study defines it: peripheral blood 6 weeks after treatment start. The method behind the library was the immunoSEQ multiplex PCR assay. TCRdb took over this immuneACCESS table, retaining in-frame rearrangements with V and J assigned. Such tables are incomplete; in checked studies, under half of the missing clones stem from an unresolved V gene, and the remainder is unexplained. Recorded for this sample are about 48,000 clones; roughly 80% of them occurred a single time. The top ten constitute approximately 10% of the sample. This specimen consisted of PBMCs, obtained around atezolizumab (anti-PD-L1) treatment. These receptors originate from a man between 65 and 85 years old with urothelial cancer.

This sequence joins TRBV4-1 and TRBJ2-7; TRBD2 agrees at 10 bases. The CDR3 length is 15 residues. Per germline, CDR1 MGHRA and CDR2 YSYEKL. The ends lost 4 bases at V and 1 base at J; junction bases unmatched: 4. Written as DNA, the CDR3 is TGCGCCAGCAGCCCTCTAGCGGGGGAATCCTACGAGCAGTACTTC. It translates to CASSPLAGESYEQYF.

The J gene is TRBJ2-7, the V gene TRBV6-5; TRBD1 is a possible D gene (5 bases). Trimming shortened V by 0 bases and J by 6 bases, and 15 bases separated the two germline ends. In germline, CDR1 is MNHEY, CDR2 SVGAGI. The CDR3 sequence is 15 residues long. The CDR3: CASSYSIHQGFEQYF. CDR3 DNA: TGTGCCAGCAGTTACTCGATCCACCAGGGATTCGAGCAGTACTTC.

The CDR3 loop is CASSGTGLGTQYF. The DNA of the CDR3 is TGTGCCAGCAGTGGGACTGGGCTTGGGACCCAGTACTTC. The chain recombines TRBV6-1 with TRBJ2-5, with D tentatively TRBD2 (5 bases). The germline V and J ends were trimmed by 4 bases and 7 bases, with 13 bases remaining between them. The CDR3 loop spans 13 amino acids. Germline assignment: CDR1 MNHNS and CDR2 SASEGT.

The chain couples TRBV30 to TRBJ2-1, with TRBD1 identical over 8 bases. The CDR3 consists of 15 residues. Germline CDR1 GTSNPN, CDR2 SVGIG (reference sequence). V trimming: 2 bases; J trimming: 3 bases; junction bases outside the gene matches: 6. In DNA form, the CDR3 reads TGTGCCTGGAGTCGGACAGGGAGGAACTACAATGAGCAGTTCTTC. It codes for CAWSRTGRNYNEQFF.

V is TRBV7-9 and J is TRBJ1-1; maybe TRBD1 (5 bases). CDR1 SEHNR and CDR2 FQNEAQ come from the germline V gene (reference sequence). The length of the CDR3 is 12 residues. V was trimmed by 0 bases and J by 12 bases, leaving 11 bases between them. The CDR3 bases are TGTGCCAGCAGCTTAGCAGGAGGGGAGACTTTCTTT. Its translation: CASSLAGGETFF.

This clone has just a few counts. At one boundary the junction diverges from the germline segment, which might be a read error. This chain uses TRBV5-1 with TRBJ1-1; D remains ambiguous. In germline, CDR1 is SGHRS, CDR2 YFSETQ. The CDR3 consists of 11 residues. The CDR3 DNA reads TGCGCCAGCACCTTGAACACTGAAGCTTTCTTT. As protein: CASTLNTEAFF.

The CDR3 here is CASSPKRERPDTQYF. The CDR3 DNA sequence: TGTGCCAGCAGTCCGAAGCGGGAGAGGCCAGATACGCAGTATTTT. The genes are TRBV28 and TRBJ2-3, with TRBD2 identical over 8 bases. The CDR3 runs to 15 residues. V lost 5 bases to trimming and J lost 4 bases; unmatched junction nucleotides: 8. Per the germline V gene, CDR1 is MDHEN and CDR2 is SYDVKM.

This clone came up once. This rearrangement joins TRBV5-1 to TRBJ2-1; TRBD2 matches 8 bases. V shed 0 bases, J shed 9 bases, and the junction held 8 bases outside the gene matches. CDR3 length equals 15 residues. From germline, CDR1 is SGHRS and CDR2 YFSETQ. In DNA form, the CDR3 reads TGCGCCAGCAGCTTGGTAGCGGGGCCATCTGGTGAGCAGTTCTTC. As protein: CASSLVAGPSGEQFF.

The rearrangement joins TRBV19 to TRBJ2-3; 8 bases align to TRBD1. Germline CDR1 LNHDA, CDR2 SQIVND (reference sequence). The CDR3 is made up of 17 amino acids. J lost 1 base, V lost 6 bases, and 12 bases had no gene match. The CDR3 protein is CASRRSGQGAGTDTQYF. DNA for the CDR3: TGTGCCAGTAGGCGGAGCGGACAGGGAGCGGGCACAGATACGCAGTATTTT.

The genes are TRBV7-3 and TRBJ2-3; the D is unclear. Germline V CDR1 and CDR2: SGHTA, FQGTGA. With 2 bases removed from V and 4 bases from J, the gap between germline ends came to 16 bases. The CDR3 length is 16 residues. The CDR3 region has the DNA TGTGCCAGCAGCTTACCACCTAAGGAGCAAGCAGATACGCAGTATTTT. Protein sequence: CASSLPPKEQADTQYF.

The chain has TRBV7-2 and TRBJ2-5; 7 bases are a match to TRBD2. The germline V gene has CDR1 SGHTA and CDR2 FQGNSA. Trimming took 1 base from V and 5 from J; bases not matched to a gene: 7. CDR3 length equals 15 residues. The CDR3, as DNA: TGTGCCAGCAGCTTAGTCGGGGGAGGGGAGGAGACCCAGTACTTC. Protein: CASSLVGGGEETQYF.

This clone was seen a handful of times. This sequence joins TRBV2 and TRBJ2-5; possible D gene TRBD1, 5 bases. Germline CDR1 is SNHLY and CDR2 is FYNNEI. V lost 6 bases and J 5 bases, leaving 13 bases between the germline ends. This CDR3 has 13 amino acids. The CDR3 is CASSGQAQETQYF. CDR3 DNA sequence: TGTGCCAGCAGCGGACAAGCCCAGGAGACCCAGTACTTC.

The chain recombines TRBV5-1 with TRBJ1-3; D call uncertain. CDR1 is SGHRS and CDR2 is YFSETQ in the germline V gene. CDR3 length: 16 residues. V was pared by 0 bases and J by 0 bases, with 10 bases between. The CDR3 spells CASSLVGPYSGNTIYF. Written as DNA, the CDR3 is TGCGCCAGCAGCTTGGTTGGGCCATACTCTGGAAACACCATATATTTT.

This chain uses TRBV6-1 with TRBJ1-2; TRBD1 is a possible D gene (5 bases). This CDR3 is built from 15 residues. Germline V gene lookup returns CDR1 MNHNS and CDR2 SASEGT. Deletions cut 0 bases from V and 3 bases from J, with 11 bases between. This CDR3 reads CASSEAPGRYYGYTF. In DNA form, the CDR3 reads TGTGCCAGCAGTGAAGCGCCAGGGAGGTACTATGGCTACACCTTC.

The chain combines TRBV5-4 with TRBJ2-5; D is unclear. Trimming pared 0 bases from V and 5 bases from J, leaving 8 bases between. Germline-derived CDR1 and CDR2 are SGHNT and YYREEE (reference sequence). The CDR3 has 13 residues. The CDR3 coding sequence is TGTGCCAGCAGCTTGGGGAGCCGGGAGACCCAGTACTTC. Translation gives CASSLGSRETQYF. Variable domain in full (rest from reference TRBV5-4 and TRBJ2-5): ETGVTQSPTHLIKTRGQQVTLRCSSQSGHNTVSWYQQALGQGPQFIFQYYREEENGRGNFPPRFSGLQFPNYSSELNVNALELDDSALYLCASSLGSRETQYFGPGTRLLVL.

This clone has more than one count but fewer than ten. The chain recombines TRBV7-6 with TRBJ2-1; a weak D match, TRBD2 (5 bases). This CDR3 is built from 13 residues. The ends were cut back, 5 bases at V and 6 bases at J, with 11 bases in the middle. From germline, CDR1 is SGHVS and CDR2 FNYEAQ. As DNA, the CDR3 is TGTGCCAGCAGCCCAAATGCGGGCAATGAGCAGTTCTTC. It codes for CASSPNAGNEQFF.

This chain links TRBV5-4 with TRBJ2-3, with 9 bases lining up with TRBD2. The CDR3 runs 15 residues. V trimming: 5 bases; J trimming: 4 bases; junction bases outside the gene matches: 8. CDR1 is SGHNT and CDR2 is YYREEE in the germline V gene (reference sequence). CDR3 in DNA: TGTGCCAGCAGTCCAGAGGGCGGGAGGGCAGATACGCAGTATTTT. Protein: CASSPEGGRADTQYF.

The CDR3 region is CASSARGGLTYNEQFF. The CDR3 DNA reads as TGTGCCAGCAGCGCCCGCGGGGGACTAACCTACAATGAGCAGTTCTTC. The V call is TRBV9, the J call TRBJ2-1, with 7 bases lining up with TRBD2. The CDR3 consists of 16 residues. Unmatched junction bases numbered 8, after V lost 3 bases and J lost 2 bases. Germline CDR1 is SGDLS and CDR2 is YYNGEE.

This clone was counted only a few times. CDR3 DNA sequence: TGCGCCAGCAGCTACACCGCGGGAGCCTCAGATACGCAGTATTTT. It codes for CASSYTAGASDTQYF. This chain joins TRBV5-1 and TRBJ2-3, with 7 nucleotides matching TRBD2. Germline V lookup: CDR1 SGHRS, CDR2 YFSETQ. This CDR3 has 15 residues. V was clipped by 3 bases and J by 4 bases; unmatched bases: 8.

The chain employs TRBV2 and TRBJ2-2; 7 nucleotides agree with TRBD1. CDR1 and CDR2 from the germline V gene are SNHLY and FYNNEI. The length of the CDR3 is 18 residues. V was pared by 2 bases and J by 2 bases, with 11 bases of the junction left unmatched. CDR3 amino acids: CASSETSGTDFNTGELFF. CDR3 DNA: TGTGCCAGCAGTGAAACCTCCGGGACAGATTTTAACACCGGGGAGCTGTTTTTT.

The rearrangement links TRBV5-6 to TRBJ2-2; D may be TRBD2 (6 bases). CDR1 and CDR2 from the germline V gene are SGHDT and YYEEEE. V gave up 1 base and J gave up 4 bases, with 11 bases separating them. The CDR3 is made up of 15 amino acids. CDR3 in amino acids: CASSLRGLFTGELFF. In DNA form, the CDR3 reads TGTGCCAGCAGCTTGAGGGGACTCTTCACCGGGGAGCTGTTTTTT.

This chain uses TRBV5-1 with TRBJ2-1, with 7 bases fitting TRBD1. Germline V CDR1 and CDR2: SGHRS, YFSETQ. J lost 8 bases, V lost 2 bases, and 10 bases had no gene match. The CDR3 covers 15 residues. In DNA form, the CDR3 reads TGCGCCAGCAGCTTATCGGGACAGAAGGTCGATGAGCAGTTCTTC. It encodes CASSLSGQKVDEQFF.